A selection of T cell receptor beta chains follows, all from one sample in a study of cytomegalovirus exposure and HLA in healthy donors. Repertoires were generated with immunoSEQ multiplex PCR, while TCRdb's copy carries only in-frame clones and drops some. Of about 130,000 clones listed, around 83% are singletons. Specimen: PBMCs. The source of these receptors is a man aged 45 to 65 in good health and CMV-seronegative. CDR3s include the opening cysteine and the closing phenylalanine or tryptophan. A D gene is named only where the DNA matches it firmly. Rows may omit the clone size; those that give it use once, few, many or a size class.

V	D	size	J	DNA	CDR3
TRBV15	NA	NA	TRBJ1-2	TGTGCCACCAGCAGAGACGATGGAGCTAACTATGGCTACACCTTC	CATSRDDGANYGYTF
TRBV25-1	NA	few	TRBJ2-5	TGTGCCAGCCTGGGGGGTGGGGAGACCCAGTACTTC	CASLGGGETQYF
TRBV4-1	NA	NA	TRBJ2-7	TGCGCCAGCAGCCACGGCGGATTCTACGAGCAGTACTTC	CASSHGGFYEQYF
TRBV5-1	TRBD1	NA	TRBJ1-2	TGCGCCAGCAGCTTGGGGGGGGGACAGGGGACGGATGGCTACACCTTC	CASSLGGGQGTDGYTF
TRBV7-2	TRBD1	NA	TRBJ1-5	TGTGCCAGCAGCAAGAACAGGGGCCTCGATCAGCCCCAGCATTTT	CASSKNRGLDQPQHF
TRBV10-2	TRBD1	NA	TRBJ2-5	TGCGCCAGCAGTGAAAGGACAGGTTTCGGGACCCAGTACTTC	CASSERTGFGTQYF
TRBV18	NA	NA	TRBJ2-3	TGTGCCAGCTCACCTGAAGTGGCCTGGCAGGGAAGCACAGATACGCAGTATTTT	CASSPEVAWQGSTDTQYF
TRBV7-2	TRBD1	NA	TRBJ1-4	TGTGCCAGCAGCTCCGTGCCCTTGACAGGGGACAATGAAAAACTGTTTTTT	CASSSVPLTGDNEKLFF
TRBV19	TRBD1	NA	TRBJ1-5	TGTGCCAGTAGCGCAGTACAGGGGATAGGGCAGCCCCAGCATTTT	CASSAVQGIGQPQHF
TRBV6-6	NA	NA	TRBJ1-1	TGTGCCAGCAGTATCAAATTCACTGAAGCTTTCTTT	CASSIKFTEAFF
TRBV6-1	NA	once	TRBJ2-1	TGTGCCAGCAGGGAGTGGGGCGAGCAGTTCTTC	CASREWGEQFF
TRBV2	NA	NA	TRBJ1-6	TGTGCCAGCAGCGACGGACATAAAACTTCACCCCTCCACTTT	CASSDGHKTSPLHF
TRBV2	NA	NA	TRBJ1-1	TGTGCCAGCACCCCGACGGAGGCAGCTGAAGCTTTCTTT	CASTPTEAAEAFF
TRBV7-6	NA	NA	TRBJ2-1	TGTGCCAGCGCGGCTTCGTTGAACAGGCTCATCTACAATGAGCAGTTCTTC	CASAASLNRLIYNEQFF
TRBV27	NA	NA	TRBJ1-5	TGTGCCAGCAGCTCAGGGAATCAGCCCCAGCATTTT	CASSSGNQPQHF
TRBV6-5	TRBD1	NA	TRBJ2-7	TGTGCCAGCAGAAAAGGACAGGGCTCCTACGAGCAGTACTTC	CASRKGQGSYEQYF
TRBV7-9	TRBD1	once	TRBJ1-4	TGTGCCAGCAGCTTAGGGGACAGGGGAAAGCGAGAAAAACTGTTTTTT	CASSLGDRGKREKLFF
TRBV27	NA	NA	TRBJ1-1	TGTGCCAGCAGTCGGGGGGCTCTGAACACTGAAGCTTTCTTT	CASSRGALNTEAFF
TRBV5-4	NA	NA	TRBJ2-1	TGTGCCAGCAGCTTCCCTTCTGGCGGTCTCAATGAGCAGTTCTTC	CASSFPSGGLNEQFF
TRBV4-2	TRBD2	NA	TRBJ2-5	TGTGCCAGCAGCCAAGAGGTCTCGACAGCGGGGGGGCGAGAGACCCAGTACTTC	CASSQEVSTAGGRETQYF
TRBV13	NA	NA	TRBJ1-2	TGTGCCAGCAGCTTAGGACAGAACTATGGCTACACCTTC	CASSLGQNYGYTF
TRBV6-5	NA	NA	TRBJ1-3	TGTGCCAGCAGCGGGTTTCGAGGCTCTGGAAACACCATATATTTT	CASSGFRGSGNTIYF
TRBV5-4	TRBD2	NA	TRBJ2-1	TGTGCCAGCAGCTTACCCTTAGCGGGGGCTCAGCAGTTCTTC	CASSLPLAGAQQFF
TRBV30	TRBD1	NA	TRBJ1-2	TGTGCCTGCCGGGACAGGATGTCCCTCAACTATGGCTACACCTTC	CACRDRMSLNYGYTF
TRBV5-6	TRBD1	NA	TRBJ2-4	TGTGCCAGCAGCTTGTTACAGGGGACCAAAAACATTCAGTACTTC	CASSLLQGTKNIQYF
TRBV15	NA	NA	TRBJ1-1	TGTGCCACCAGCAGAGATCATCGGTATGATGCTTTCTTT	CATSRDHRYDAFF
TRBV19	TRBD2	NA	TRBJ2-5	TGTGCCAGTCGGGGGGGGGAGACCCAGTACTTC	CASRGGETQYF
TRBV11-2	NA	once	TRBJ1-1	TGTGCCAGCAGCTTATCCCAGTTCAGGGTGGTGGCTGAAGCTTTCTTT	CASSLSQFRVVAEAFF
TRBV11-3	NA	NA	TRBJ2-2	TGTGCCAGCAGCTTGACTCTCCCCGGGGAGCTGTTTTTT	CASSLTLPGELFF
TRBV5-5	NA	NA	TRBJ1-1	TGTGCCAGCAGCTTGGGGCTTACAGGGCTCAGGACTGAAGCTTTCTTT	CASSLGLTGLRTEAFF
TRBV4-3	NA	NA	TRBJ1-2	TGCGCCAGCAGCCCGCAGACAGCAAACTATGGCTACACCTTC	CASSPQTANYGYTF
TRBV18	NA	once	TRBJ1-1	TGTGCCAGCTCACGGCCGCGTGGGGGGTCGGGAACTGAAGCTTTCTTT	CASSRPRGGSGTEAFF
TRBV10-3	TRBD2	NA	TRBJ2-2	TGTGCCACCCAGTGGTCGGGGGGGACCGGGGAGCTGTTTTTT	CATQWSGGTGELFF
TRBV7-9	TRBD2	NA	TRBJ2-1	TGTGCCAGCAGCCCGAACATAGCGGGTGAGCAGTTCTTC	CASSPNIAGEQFF
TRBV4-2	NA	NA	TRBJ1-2	TGTGCCAGCAGCCAAGATTTGGCAGGGGCGTCCTATGGCTACACCTTC	CASSQDLAGASYGYTF
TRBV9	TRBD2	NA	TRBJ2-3	TGTGCCAGCAGCGTAGCAGGTCGGGCTAGCGGGGGGAGCACAGATACGCAGTATTTT	CASSVAGRASGGSTDTQYF
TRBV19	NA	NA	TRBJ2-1	TGTGCCAGTAGTATCTACCTCTCCTACAATGAGCAGTTCTTC	CASSIYLSYNEQFF
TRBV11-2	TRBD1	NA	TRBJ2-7	TGTGCCAGCAGCTTAACGGGGACAGGAATTGGTTACGAGCAGTACTTC	CASSLTGTGIGYEQYF
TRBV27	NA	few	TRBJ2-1	TGTGCCAGCAGTTTATCCCAGGGGCCTTACAATGAGCAGTTCTTC	CASSLSQGPYNEQFF
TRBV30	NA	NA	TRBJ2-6	TGTGCCTGGAGTGTGGGCGGGGCCAACGTCCTGACTTTC	CAWSVGGANVLTF
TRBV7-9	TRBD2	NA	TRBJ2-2	TGTGCCAGCAGCCTCAGGACTAGCGGGGGGTCGAACACCGGGGAGCTGTTTTTT	CASSLRTSGGSNTGELFF
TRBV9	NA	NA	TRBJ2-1	TGTGCCAGCAGCGCCGGGGGGCGGGACAATGAGCAGTTCTTC	CASSAGGRDNEQFF
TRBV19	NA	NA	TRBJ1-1	TGTGCCAGTAGTAGCTCAGGGATGAACACTGAAGCTTTCTTT	CASSSSGMNTEAFF
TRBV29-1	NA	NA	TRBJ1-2	TGCAGCGTTGTAGGGTCGAACAGGAACTATGGCTACACCTTC	CSVVGSNRNYGYTF
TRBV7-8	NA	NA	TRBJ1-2	TGTGCCAGCAGCCGAGTGCTTGAAGTCAACTATGGCTACACCTTC	CASSRVLEVNYGYTF
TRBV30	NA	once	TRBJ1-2	TGTGCCTGGAGAACGGGTGGGTCCTATGGCTACACCTTC	CAWRTGGSYGYTF
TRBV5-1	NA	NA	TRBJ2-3	TGCGCCAGCAGTGATCCGGGGGTGGATACGCAGTATTTT	CASSDPGVDTQYF
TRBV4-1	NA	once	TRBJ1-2	TGCGCCAGCAGCCAACAGGGGATAGGGGACTATGGCTACACCTTC	CASSQQGIGDYGYTF
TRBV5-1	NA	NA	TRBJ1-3	TGCGCCAGCAGCTTGGCCGGACAGTTCTACGGAAACACCATATATTTT	CASSLAGQFYGNTIYF
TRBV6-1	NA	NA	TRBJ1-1	TGTGCCAGCAGTGAGCAGGGTATTAACACTGAAGCTTTCTTT	CASSEQGINTEAFF
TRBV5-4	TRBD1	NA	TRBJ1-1	TGTGCCAGCAGCTTGGACAGGGGGATCGGCACTGAAGCTTTCTTT	CASSLDRGIGTEAFF
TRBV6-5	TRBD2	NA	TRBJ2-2	TGTGCCAGCAGTTACATTAGCGGGGGAGCCGGGGAGCTGTTTTTT	CASSYISGGAGELFF
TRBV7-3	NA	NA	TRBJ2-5	TGTGCCAGCAGCTTAGCTAGGAGGGAGACCCAGTACTTC	CASSLARRETQYF
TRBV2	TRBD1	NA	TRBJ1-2	TGTGCCAGCACCCCGACAGGGGGCCTCGACTATGGCTACACCTTC	CASTPTGGLDYGYTF